The T cell receptor beta chain under discussion was sequenced for a study of cytomegalovirus exposure and HLA in healthy donors. Study context: Caucasian-associated ancestry cluster membership applied to about 80% of nearly 400 genotyped donors.

The CDR3 has 15 residues. Germline V CDR1 and CDR2: SGHTA, FQGNSA. V trimming: 0 bases; J trimming: 8 bases; junction bases outside the gene matches: 6. With 60 Vbeta and 13 Jbeta primers, the PCR was carried out. TCRdb keeps only in-frame clones here, not all; method: immunoSEQ multiplex PCR. In the table there are some 190,000 clones, about four fifths of which are singletons. A note on this clone: Its antigen remains unknown.

Study outcomes and limitations: Cytomegalovirus-associated TCR beta chains were listed, numbering 164. TCR association rates varied by HLA locus in a later analysis, with DRB1 highest and HLA-C lowest. In a later analysis, V- and J-gene trimming of beta chains associated with a DCLRE1C missense variant, replicated independently.

The material sequenced was PBMCs. This chain links TRBV7-2 with TRBJ1-2; TRBD1 aligns across 10 bases. This receptor was taken from a male donor in good health and CMV-seronegative. CDR3: CASSLAGQGFGGYTF. CDR3 nucleotide sequence: TGTGCCAGCAGCTTAGCGGGACAGGGGTTCGGAGGCTACACCTTC. The full variable domain, rest sourced from reference TRBV7-2 and TRBJ1-2, is GAGVSQSPSNKVTEKGKDVELRCDPISGHTALYWYRQSLGQGLEFLIYFQGNSAPDKSGLPSDRFSAERTGGSVSTLTIQRTQQEDSAVYLCASSLAGQGFGGYTFGSGTRLTVV.